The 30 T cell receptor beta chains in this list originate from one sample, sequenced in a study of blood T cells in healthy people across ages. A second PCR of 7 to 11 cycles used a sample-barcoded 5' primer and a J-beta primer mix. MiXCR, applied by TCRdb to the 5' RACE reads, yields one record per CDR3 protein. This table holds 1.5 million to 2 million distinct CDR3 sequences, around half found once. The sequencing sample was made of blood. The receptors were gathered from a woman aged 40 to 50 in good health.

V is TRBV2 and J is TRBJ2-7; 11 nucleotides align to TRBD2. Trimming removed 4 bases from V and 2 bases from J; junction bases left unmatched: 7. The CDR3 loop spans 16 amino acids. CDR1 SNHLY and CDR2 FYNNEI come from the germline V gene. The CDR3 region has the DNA TGTGCCAGCAGTGGGGCTACTAGCGGGGGACCCTACGAGCAGTACTTC. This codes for CASSGATSGGPYEQYF.

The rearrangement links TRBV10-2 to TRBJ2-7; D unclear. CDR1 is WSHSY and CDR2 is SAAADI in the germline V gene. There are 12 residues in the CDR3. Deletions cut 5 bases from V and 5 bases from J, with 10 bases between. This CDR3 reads CASSLLMNEQYF. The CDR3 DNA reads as TGCGCCAGCAGTTTACTGATGAACGAGCAGTACTTC.

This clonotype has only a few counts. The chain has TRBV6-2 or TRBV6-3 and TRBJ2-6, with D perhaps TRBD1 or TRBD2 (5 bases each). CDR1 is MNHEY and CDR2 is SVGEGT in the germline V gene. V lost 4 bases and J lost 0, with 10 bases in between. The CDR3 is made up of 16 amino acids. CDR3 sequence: CASSSMRGSGANVLTF. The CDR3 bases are TGTGCCAGCAGTTCAATGAGGGGCTCTGGGGCCAACGTCCTGACTTTC.

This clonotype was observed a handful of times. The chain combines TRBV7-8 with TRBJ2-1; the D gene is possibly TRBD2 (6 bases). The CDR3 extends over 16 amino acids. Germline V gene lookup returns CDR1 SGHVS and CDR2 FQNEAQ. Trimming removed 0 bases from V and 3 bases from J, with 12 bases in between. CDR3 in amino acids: CASSLAQRANYNEQFF. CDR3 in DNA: TGTGCCAGCAGCTTAGCTCAGCGGGCGAACTACAATGAGCAGTTCTTC.

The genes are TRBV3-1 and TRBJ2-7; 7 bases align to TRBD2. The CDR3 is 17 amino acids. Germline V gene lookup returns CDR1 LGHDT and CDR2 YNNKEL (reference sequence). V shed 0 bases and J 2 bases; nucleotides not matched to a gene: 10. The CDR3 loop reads CASSQDKRRGRPYEQYF. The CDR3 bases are TGTGCCAGCAGCCAAGATAAACGGCGGGGGAGACCCTACGAGCAGTACTTC.

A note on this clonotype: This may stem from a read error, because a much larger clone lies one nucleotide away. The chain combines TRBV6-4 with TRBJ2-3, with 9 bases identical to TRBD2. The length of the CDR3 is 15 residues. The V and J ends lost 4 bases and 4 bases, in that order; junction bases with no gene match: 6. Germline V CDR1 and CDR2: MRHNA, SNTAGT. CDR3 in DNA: TGTGCCAGCAGTGTAGTCGGCGGGGGGGCAGATACGCAGTATTTT. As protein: CASSVVGGGADTQYF.

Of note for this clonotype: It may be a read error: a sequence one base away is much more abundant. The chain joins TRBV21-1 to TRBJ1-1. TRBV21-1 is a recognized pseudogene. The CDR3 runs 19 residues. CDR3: CASSKVGMGWEAFNTEAFF. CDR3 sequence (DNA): TGTGCCAGCAGCAAGGTGGGAATGGGATGGGAGGCATTCAACACTGAAGCTTTCTTT.

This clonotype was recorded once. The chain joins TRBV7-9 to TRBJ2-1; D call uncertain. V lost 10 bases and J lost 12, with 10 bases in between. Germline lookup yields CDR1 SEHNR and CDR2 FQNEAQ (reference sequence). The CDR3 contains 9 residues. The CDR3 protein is CAIASLQFF. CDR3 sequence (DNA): TGTGCCATCGCGAGCCTGCAGTTCTTC.

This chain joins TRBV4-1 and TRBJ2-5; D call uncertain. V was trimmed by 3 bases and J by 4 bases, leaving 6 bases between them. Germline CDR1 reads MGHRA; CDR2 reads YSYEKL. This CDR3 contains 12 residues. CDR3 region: CASSHGSETQYF. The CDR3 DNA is TGCGCCAGCAGCCATGGTTCAGAGACCCAGTACTTC.

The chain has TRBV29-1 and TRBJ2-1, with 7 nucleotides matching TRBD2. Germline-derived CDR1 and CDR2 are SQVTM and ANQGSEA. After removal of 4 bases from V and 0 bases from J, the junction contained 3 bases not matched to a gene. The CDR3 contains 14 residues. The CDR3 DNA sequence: TGCAGCGTTGGTCAGCGGGGCTCCTACAATGAGCAGTTCTTC. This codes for CSVGQRGSYNEQFF.

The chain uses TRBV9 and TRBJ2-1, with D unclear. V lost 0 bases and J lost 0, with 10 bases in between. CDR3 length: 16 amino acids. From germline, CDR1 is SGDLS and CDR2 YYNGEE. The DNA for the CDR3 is TGTGCCAGCAGCGTAGGTCCAAGTAGCTCCTACAATGAGCAGTTCTTC. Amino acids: CASSVGPSSSYNEQFF.

CDR3 bases: TGTGCCAGCAGCGTAGAAAGGGTCTCTGGGGCCAACGTCCTGACTTTC. Its protein is CASSVERVSGANVLTF. The V call is TRBV9, the J call TRBJ2-6; D gene ambiguous. Germline V gene data show CDR1 as SGDLS and CDR2 as YYNGEE. This CDR3 has 16 residues. The ends were cut back, 0 bases at V and 0 bases at J, with 7 bases in the middle.

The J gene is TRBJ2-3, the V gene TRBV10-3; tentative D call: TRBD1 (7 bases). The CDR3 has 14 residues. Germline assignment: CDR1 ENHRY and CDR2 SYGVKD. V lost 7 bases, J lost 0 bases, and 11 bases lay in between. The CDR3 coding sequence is TGTGCCATCAATGCGGGACAGAGCACAGATACGCAGTATTTT. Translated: CAINAGQSTDTQYF.

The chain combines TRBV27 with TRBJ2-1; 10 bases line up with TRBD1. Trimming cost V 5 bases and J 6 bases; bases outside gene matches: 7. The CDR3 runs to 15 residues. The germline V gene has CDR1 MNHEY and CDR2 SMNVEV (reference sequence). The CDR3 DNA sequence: TGTGCCAGCAGTCCGGGACAGGGGTGGGTCAATGAGCAGTTCTTC. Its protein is CASSPGQGWVNEQFF.

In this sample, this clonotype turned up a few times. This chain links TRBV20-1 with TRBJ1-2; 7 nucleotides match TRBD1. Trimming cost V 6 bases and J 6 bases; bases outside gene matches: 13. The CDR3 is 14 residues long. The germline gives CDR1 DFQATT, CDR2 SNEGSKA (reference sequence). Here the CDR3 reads CSAYEGTANNGYTF. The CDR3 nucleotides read TGCAGTGCATACGAAGGGACAGCTAATAATGGCTACACCTTC.

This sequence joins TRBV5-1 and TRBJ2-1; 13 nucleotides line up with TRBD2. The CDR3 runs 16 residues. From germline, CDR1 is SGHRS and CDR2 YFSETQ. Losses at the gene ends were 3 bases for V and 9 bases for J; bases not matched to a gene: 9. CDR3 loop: CASSSPTSGGASEQFF. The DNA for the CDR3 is TGCGCCAGCAGCTCCCCTACTAGCGGGGGGGCCAGTGAGCAGTTCTTC.

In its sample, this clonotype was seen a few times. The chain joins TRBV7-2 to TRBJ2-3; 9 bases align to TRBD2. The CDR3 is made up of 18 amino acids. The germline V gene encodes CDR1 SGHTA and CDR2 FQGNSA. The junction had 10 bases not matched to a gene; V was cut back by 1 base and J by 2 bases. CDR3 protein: CASSLVGGAGGVTDTQYF. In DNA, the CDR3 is TGTGCCAGCAGCTTAGTTGGTGGGGCGGGGGGGGTCACAGATACGCAGTATTTT.

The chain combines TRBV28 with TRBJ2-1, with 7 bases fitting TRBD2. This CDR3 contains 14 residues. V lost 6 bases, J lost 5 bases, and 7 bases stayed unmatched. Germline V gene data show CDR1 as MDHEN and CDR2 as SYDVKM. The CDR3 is CASREGGRNNEQFF. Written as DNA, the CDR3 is TGTGCCAGCAGGGAGGGAGGGCGGAACAATGAGCAGTTCTTC.

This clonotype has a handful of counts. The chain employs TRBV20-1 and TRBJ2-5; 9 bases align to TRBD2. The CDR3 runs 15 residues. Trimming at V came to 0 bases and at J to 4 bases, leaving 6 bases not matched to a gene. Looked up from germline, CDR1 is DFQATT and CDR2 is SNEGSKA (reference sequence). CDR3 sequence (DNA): TGCAGTGCTAGAGATTTGCGGGGGGGCCTAGAGACCCAGTACTTC. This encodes CSARDLRGGLETQYF.

The CDR3 DNA reads as TGCGCCAGCAGTCAGACAGGGTCGGGCTATGGCTACACCTTC. Translating gives CASSQTGSGYGYTF. V and J are TRBV4-3 and TRBJ1-2; 7 positions agree with TRBD1. CDR1 is LGHNA and CDR2 is YSLEER in the germline V gene. The CDR3 runs 14 residues. The junction had 8 bases not matched to a gene; V was cut back by 6 bases and J by 4 bases.

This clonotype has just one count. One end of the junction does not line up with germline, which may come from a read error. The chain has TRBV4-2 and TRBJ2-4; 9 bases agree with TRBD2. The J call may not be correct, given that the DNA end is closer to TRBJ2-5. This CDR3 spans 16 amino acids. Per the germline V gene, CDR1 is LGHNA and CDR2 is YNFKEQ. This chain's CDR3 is CANSQVSGGEQETQYF. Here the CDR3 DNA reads TGTGCCAACAGCCAAGTTAGCGGGGGTGAACAAGAGACCCAGTACTTC.

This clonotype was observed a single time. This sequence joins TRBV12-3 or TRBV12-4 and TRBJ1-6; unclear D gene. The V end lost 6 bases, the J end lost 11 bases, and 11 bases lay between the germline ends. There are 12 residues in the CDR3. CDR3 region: CASSRPRTPLHF. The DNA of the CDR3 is TGTGCCAGCAGCAGACCGAGGACACCCCTCCACTTT.

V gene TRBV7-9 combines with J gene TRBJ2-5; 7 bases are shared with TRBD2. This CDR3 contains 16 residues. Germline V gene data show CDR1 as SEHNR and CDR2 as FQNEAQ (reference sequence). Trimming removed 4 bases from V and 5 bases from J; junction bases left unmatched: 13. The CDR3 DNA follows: TGTGCCAGCAGCTACTATGTAGCAGGGAGGGCTGAGACCCAGTACTTC. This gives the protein CASSYYVAGRAETQYF.

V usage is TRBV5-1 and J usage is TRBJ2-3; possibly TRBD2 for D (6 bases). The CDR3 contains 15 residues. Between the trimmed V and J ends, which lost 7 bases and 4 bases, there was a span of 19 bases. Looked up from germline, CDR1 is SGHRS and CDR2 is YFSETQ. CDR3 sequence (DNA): TGCGCCAGCGTGCCCGGGCTCAGCGGGCCAGATACGCAGTATTTT. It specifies CASVPGLSGPDTQYF.

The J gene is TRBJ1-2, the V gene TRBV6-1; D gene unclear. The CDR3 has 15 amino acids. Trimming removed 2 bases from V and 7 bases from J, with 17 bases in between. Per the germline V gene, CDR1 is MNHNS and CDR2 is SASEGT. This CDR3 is CASSEPRKENRGYTF. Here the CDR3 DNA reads TGTGCCAGCAGTGAACCGCGGAAAGAAAACCGTGGCTACACCTTC.

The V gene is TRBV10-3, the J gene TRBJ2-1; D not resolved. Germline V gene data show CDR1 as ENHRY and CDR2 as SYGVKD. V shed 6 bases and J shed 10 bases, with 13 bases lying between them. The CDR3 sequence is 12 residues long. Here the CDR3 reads CAIRESTGEQFF. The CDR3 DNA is TGTGCCATCAGGGAGAGCACGGGCGAGCAGTTCTTC.

This CDR3 is CASIFRQGDPGELFF. In DNA, the CDR3 is TGTGCCAGCATATTCAGGCAGGGTGATCCCGGGGAGCTGTTTTTT. The J gene is TRBJ2-2, the V gene TRBV6-6; D is perhaps TRBD1 (5 bases). V was clipped by 7 bases and J by 6 bases, with 18 bases between them. Germline V gene data show CDR1 as MNHNY and CDR2 as SVGAGI (reference sequence). The CDR3 runs 15 residues.

CDR3 DNA sequence: TGTGCCAGCAGCACCTCACACCTAGCGGGGGCAGATACGCAGTATTTT. As protein: CASSTSHLAGADTQYF. The rearrangement joins TRBV12-3 or TRBV12-4 to TRBJ2-3; TRBD2 matches at 10 bases. V trimming: 6 bases; J trimming: 4 bases; junction bases outside the gene matches: 10. CDR3 length: 16 amino acids.

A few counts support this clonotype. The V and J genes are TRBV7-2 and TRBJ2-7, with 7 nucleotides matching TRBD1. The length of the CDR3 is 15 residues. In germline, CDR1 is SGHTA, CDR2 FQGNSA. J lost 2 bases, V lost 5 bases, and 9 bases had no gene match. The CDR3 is CASSRPGQSAYEQYF. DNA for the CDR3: TGTGCCAGCAGCCGACCGGGACAGAGCGCCTACGAGCAGTACTTC.

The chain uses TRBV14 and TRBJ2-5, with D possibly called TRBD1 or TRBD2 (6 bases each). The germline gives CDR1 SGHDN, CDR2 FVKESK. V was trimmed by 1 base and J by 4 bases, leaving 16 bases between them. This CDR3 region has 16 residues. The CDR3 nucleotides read TGTGCCAGCAGCCAAGTCGCCGGGGGCATCGGAGAGACCCAGTACTTC. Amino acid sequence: CASSQVAGGIGETQYF.